The TCR beta chain described here comes from a study of T cells expressing NK-cell markers. Study at large: Sorted CD3+CD56+NKG2C+, CD3+CD56+NKG2C- and CD3+CD56-NKG2C+ T cells supplied TCR beta repertoires. Eight donors were sequenced, of whom seven were HCMV-seropositive, while the remaining one was HCMV-seronegative. Study-wide points: The study found dominant NKG2C+ clonotypes at about 1.0-7.5% of CD8+ T cells in about 6 donors.

Generation of TCR beta cDNA was performed by 5'RACE template switching incorporating UMIs. From its re-call of the 5' RACE reads, TCRdb lists each CDR3 protein once, without DNA. This repertoire includes roughly 430,000 distinct CDR3 sequences. Germline V gives CDR1 SEHNR, CDR2 FQNEAQ (reference sequence). The CDR3 runs to 15 residues. Regarding this clonotype: The target antigen is unknown.

The sample consisted of blood T cells: a sorted CD56 or NKG2C T cell subset, CD4+ or CD8+ T cells, or bulk PBMC T cells (not recorded which). This clonotype was obtained from a woman between 18 and 70 years old in good health. The genes are TRBV7-9 and TRBJ1-4; the D call of TRBD1 rests on TCRdb alone, since no DNA is present to check it. CDR3 amino acids: CASSLAGSGVEKLFF.